What follows describes a single T cell receptor (beta chain). These data are taken from a study of shared clonotypes between healthy human individuals. Measured with immunoSEQ multiplex PCR; TCRdb has only the in-frame clones, and not every one. The sample holds 740,000 or so clones, roughly 72% seen once. This CDR3 comprises 15 residues. V gave up 0 bases and J gave up 5 bases; unmatched junction bases: 5. Looked up from germline, CDR1 is MNHEY and CDR2 is SVGAGI. The TCR comes from a woman aged 25-40 years in good health. V is TRBV6-5 and J is TRBJ2-5, with 8 bases aligning to TRBD2. Sequences were obtained from memory CD4+ T cells sorted from blood. Subset indicated: CD45RA-negative fraction. CDR3 sequence reads: CASSYSFSGTETQYF. The CDR3 DNA sequence: TGTGCCAGCAGTTACTCATTTAGCGGGACTGAGACCCAGTACTTC.